A single sample gave rise to the 7 T cell receptor beta chains below, sequenced in a study of OX40 agonist ivuxolimab in advanced cancers. TCRdb's copy holds only in-frame clones and misses some; the assay was immunoSEQ multiplex PCR. This table holds some 50,000 clones, more than 80% found once. The source material was CD4+ or CD8+ T cells sorted from blood, sampled in a trial of the OX40 agonist ivuxolimab. Every receptor here comes from an adult with an advanced solid tumor such as melanoma, head and neck, liver or kidney cancer.

V and J are TRBV19 and TRBJ1-1, with 10 bases matching TRBD1. The CDR3 loop spans 14 amino acids. From germline, CDR1 is LNHDA and CDR2 SQIVND (reference sequence). With 5 bases clipped from V and 5 bases from J, the junction kept 5 bases outside the gene matches. CDR3 protein: CASSSTGGRTEAFF. CDR3 DNA sequence: TGTGCCAGTAGTTCGACAGGGGGCAGAACTGAAGCTTTCTTT.

This chain connects TRBV9 to TRBJ1-1; 8 positions agree with TRBD1. The CDR3 runs to 13 residues. The germline gives CDR1 SGDLS, CDR2 YYNGEE. J lost 4 bases, V lost 4 bases, and 3 bases had no gene match. CDR3 sequence (DNA): TGTGCCAGCAGCATTACAGGGGGCACTGAAGCTTTCTTT. Protein: CASSITGGTEAFF.

The chain is built from TRBV6-5 and TRBJ2-3, with 7 bases fitting TRBD2. Germline V gives CDR1 MNHEY, CDR2 SVGAGI. The J segment lost 2 bases and the V segment lost 3 bases, leaving 5 bases of the junction unmatched. The length of the CDR3 is 15 residues. Written as DNA, the CDR3 is TGTGCCAGCAGTTATGGGGCGGGGGTCACAGATACGCAGTATTTT. Protein sequence: CASSYGAGVTDTQYF.

V and J are TRBV7-9 and TRBJ1-3, with D unresolved. Germline loops: CDR1 SEHNR, CDR2 FQNEAQ (reference sequence). The V end lost 7 bases, the J end lost 3 bases, and 13 bases lay between the germline ends. The CDR3 has 14 amino acids. DNA of the CDR3: TGTGCCAGCATCACTGTGGGGATTGGAAACACCATATATTTT. Its protein product is CASITVGIGNTIYF.

This chain joins TRBV6-1 and TRBJ2-7; unclear D gene. V was cut by 1 base and J by 2 bases, with 12 bases left in between. Germline assignment: CDR1 MNHNS and CDR2 SASEGT. CDR3 length: 15 residues. CDR3 nucleotides: TGTGCCAGCAGTGAAGTAGCCCACCTAACCTACGAGCAGTACTTC. Translation: CASSEVAHLTYEQYF.

This clone has a handful of counts. CDR3 sequence reads: CASLNRVTDTQYF. DNA for the CDR3: TGTGCCAGCTTAAACAGGGTGACAGATACGCAGTATTTT. V is TRBV27 and J is TRBJ2-3; perhaps TRBD1 as D (6 bases). CDR1 MNHEY and CDR2 SMNVEV come from the germline V gene (reference sequence). The V gene lost 8 bases and the J gene lost 3 bases, with 12 bases spanning the gap. The CDR3 sequence is 13 residues long.

This chain joins TRBV6-5 and TRBJ2-3, with TRBD2 matching over 13 bases. In germline, CDR1 is MNHEY, CDR2 SVGAGI. Trimming removed 6 bases from V and 13 bases from J; junction bases left unmatched: 10. This CDR3 is built from 14 residues. Here the CDR3 reads CASSSGLAGRREYF. The CDR3 coding sequence is TGTGCCAGCAGCTCGGGACTAGCGGGGCGACGCGAGTATTTT.